This T cell receptor (beta chain) was identified during a study of long-term antiretroviral therapy in people with HIV. CDR1 and CDR2 from the germline V gene are GTSNPN and SVGIG (reference sequence). The ends were cut back, 0 bases at V and 8 bases at J, with 13 bases in the middle. This CDR3 has 13 residues. Sequencing relied on immunoSEQ assay v3.0, run at survey level. Clones were sequenced by immunoSEQ multiplex PCR, and TCRdb holds only the in-frame ones, with some missing. Among about 33,000 clones listed, about 80% were seen once. Every specimen held between about 0.9-11 million cryopreserved PBMC. These were thawed and washed before DNA extraction.

Specimen: unsorted PBMCs, collected 2 years after starting antiretroviral therapy. This sequence was found in a woman in her forties or fifties with HIV. The V gene is TRBV30, the J gene TRBJ1-2; maybe TRBD1 (5 bases). CDR3 sequence (DNA): TGTGCCTGGAGTGTAGGGGATATCGGCGGCTACACCTTC. Protein sequence: CAWSVGDIGGYTF.